This entry lists 2 T cell receptor beta chains sequenced from one sample in a study of cytomegalovirus exposure and HLA in healthy donors. The assay was immunoSEQ multiplex PCR, and TCRdb's table has in-frame clones only and misses some. The sample includes 70,000 or so clones, approximately 94% seen only once; the top ten take less than 2%. Specimen: PBMCs. Receptors originate from a woman aged 18-29 years in good health and CMV-seropositive.

The chain carries TRBV19 and TRBJ1-5; 12 positions match TRBD1. The CDR3 is made up of 18 amino acids. J lost 2 bases, V lost 3 bases, and 8 bases had no gene match. CDR1 and CDR2 (germline): LNHDA, SQIVND (reference sequence). CDR3 protein: CASSIGRDRGHGNQPQHF. Here the CDR3 DNA reads TGTGCCAGTAGTATTGGTAGGGACAGGGGGCATGGCAATCAGCCCCAGCATTTT.

This clone appeared a single time. This chain connects TRBV6-1 to TRBJ2-2; D possibly corresponds to TRBD2 (5 bases). CDR3 length equals 15 residues. Looked up from germline, CDR1 is MNHNS and CDR2 is SASEGT. Trimming removed 3 bases from V and 7 bases from J, with 15 bases in between. The CDR3 is CASSDSLGVLGELFF. In DNA, the CDR3 is TGTGCCAGCAGTGATTCCCTCGGGGTGCTCGGGGAGCTGTTTTTT.